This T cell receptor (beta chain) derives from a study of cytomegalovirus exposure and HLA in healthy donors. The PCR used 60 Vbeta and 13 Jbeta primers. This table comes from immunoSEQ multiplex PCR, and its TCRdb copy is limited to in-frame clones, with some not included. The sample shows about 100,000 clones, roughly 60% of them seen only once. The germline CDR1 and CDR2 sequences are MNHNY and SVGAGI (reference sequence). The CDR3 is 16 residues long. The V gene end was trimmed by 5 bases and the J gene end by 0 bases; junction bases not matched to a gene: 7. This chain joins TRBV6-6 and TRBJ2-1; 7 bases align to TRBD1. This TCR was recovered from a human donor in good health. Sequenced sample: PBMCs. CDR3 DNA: TGTGCCAGCAGTGGCGGACAGGCGAGCTCCTACAATGAGCAGTTCTTC. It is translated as CASSGGQASSYNEQFF.